The clone carrying this T cell receptor beta chain was recorded once. Its specificity is not known. Time point meaning: cycle 4 day 1 (C4D1), after 6 weeks of nivolumab. Each of the patients experienced relapse following autologous stem cell transplantation, and their brentuximab vedotin exposure differed. The sample belongs to a study of PD-1 blockade in classical Hodgkin lymphoma. The study's findings and limits: CD4+ TCR diversity climbed significantly by C4D1, unlike CD8+ TCR diversity. Patients starting nivolumab under 1 year after ASCT were excluded. The repertoire differences lack a defined cause, possibly disease activity or prior therapy. Lower baseline TCR diversity marked trial partial responders and progressors.

This CDR3 comprises 13 residues. The germline V and J ends were trimmed by 7 bases and 9 bases, with 13 bases remaining between them. The germline V gene encodes CDR1 MNHNY and CDR2 SVGAGI (reference sequence). Clones were read by immunoSEQ multiplex PCR, and TCRdb kept only the in-frame ones, dropping some. The sample contains about 93,000 clones, approximately 78% of which appear only once. This specimen was peripheral blood mononuclear cells (PBMCs), taken before the fourth cycle of nivolumab. The rearrangement joins TRBV6-6 to TRBJ1-6, with D perhaps TRBD1 (5 bases). The sequence came from a human donor with classical Hodgkin lymphoma. CDR3 DNA sequence: TGTGCCAGCACCTCCGGGACCTTTTCACCCCTCCACTTT. Translated, it gives CASTSGTFSPLHF.